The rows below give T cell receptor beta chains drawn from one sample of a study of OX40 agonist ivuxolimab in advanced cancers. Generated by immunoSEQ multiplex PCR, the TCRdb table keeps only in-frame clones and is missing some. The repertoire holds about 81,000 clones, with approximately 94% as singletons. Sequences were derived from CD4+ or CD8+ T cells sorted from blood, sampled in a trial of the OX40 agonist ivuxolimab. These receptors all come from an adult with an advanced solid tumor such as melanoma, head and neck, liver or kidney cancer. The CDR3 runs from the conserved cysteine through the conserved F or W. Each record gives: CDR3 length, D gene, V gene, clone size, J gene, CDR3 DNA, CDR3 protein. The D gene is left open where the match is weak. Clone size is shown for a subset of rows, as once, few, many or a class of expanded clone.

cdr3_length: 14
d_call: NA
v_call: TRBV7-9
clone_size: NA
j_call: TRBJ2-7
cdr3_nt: TGTGCCAGCAGCTTAGCGGGACCGTTCTACGAGCAGTACTTC
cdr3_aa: CASSLAGPFYEQYF

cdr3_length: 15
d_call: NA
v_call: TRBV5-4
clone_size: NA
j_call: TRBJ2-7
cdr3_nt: TGTGCCAGCAGCCCCGGTTTAGCGGCAACCTACGAGCAGTACTTC
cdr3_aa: CASSPGLAATYEQYF

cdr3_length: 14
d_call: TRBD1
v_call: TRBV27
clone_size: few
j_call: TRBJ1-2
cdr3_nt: TGTGCCAGCAGTTCTCGGACAGGGTCGTATGGCTACACCTTC
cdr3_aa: CASSSRTGSYGYTF

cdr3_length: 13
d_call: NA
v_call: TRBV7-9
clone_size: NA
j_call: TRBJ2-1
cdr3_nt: TGTGCCAGCAGCCCGAAATGGGGCATTGGGCAGTTCTTC
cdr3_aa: CASSPKWGIGQFF

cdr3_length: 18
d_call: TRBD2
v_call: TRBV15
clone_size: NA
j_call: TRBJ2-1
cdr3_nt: TGTGCCACCAGCAGAGTTGGGGGAGCGGGAGAGTCCTACAATGAGCAGTTCTTC
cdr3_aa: CATSRVGGAGESYNEQFF

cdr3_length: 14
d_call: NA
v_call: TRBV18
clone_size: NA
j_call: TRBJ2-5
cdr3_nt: TGTGCCAGCTCACCACCGGGGGACGGGGAGACCCAGTACTTC
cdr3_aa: CASSPPGDGETQYF

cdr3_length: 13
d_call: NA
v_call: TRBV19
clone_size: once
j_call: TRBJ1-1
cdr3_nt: TGTGCCAGTGGGCACCCAGCGCACACTGAAGCTTTCTTT
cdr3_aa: CASGHPAHTEAFF

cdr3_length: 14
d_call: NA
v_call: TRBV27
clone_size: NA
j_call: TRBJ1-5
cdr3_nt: TGTGCCAGCAGTTTAGGGGTAAGGAATCAGCCCCAGCATTTT
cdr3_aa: CASSLGVRNQPQHF

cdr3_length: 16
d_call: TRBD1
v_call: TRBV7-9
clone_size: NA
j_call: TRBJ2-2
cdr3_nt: TGTGCCAGCAGCCAGACAGGGATCCCGGGCACCGGGGAGCTGTTTTTT
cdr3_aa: CASSQTGIPGTGELFF

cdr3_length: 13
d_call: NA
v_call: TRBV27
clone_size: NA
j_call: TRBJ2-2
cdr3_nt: TGTGCCAGCAGTTTACCGATCACCGGGGAGCTGTTTTTT
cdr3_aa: CASSLPITGELFF

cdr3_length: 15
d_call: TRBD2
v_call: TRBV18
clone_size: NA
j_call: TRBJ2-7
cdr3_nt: TGTGCCAGCTCACCCTCCGCGGGAGCACCCTACGAGCAGTACTTC
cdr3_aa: CASSPSAGAPYEQYF

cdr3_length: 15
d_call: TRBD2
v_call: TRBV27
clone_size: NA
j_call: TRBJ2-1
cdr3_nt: TGTGCCAGCAGGATCGGGACTAGCGGGAACAATGAGCAGTTCTTC
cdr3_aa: CASRIGTSGNNEQFF

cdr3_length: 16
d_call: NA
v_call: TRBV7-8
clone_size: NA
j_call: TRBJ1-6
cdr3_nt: TGTGCCAGCAGCCCTCCGCGGACAGCTTATAATTCACCCCTCCACTTT
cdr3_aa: CASSPPRTAYNSPLHF

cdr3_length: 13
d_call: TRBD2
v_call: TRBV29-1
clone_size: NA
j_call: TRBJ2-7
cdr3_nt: TGCAGCGTTCCAGCGGGAGCTGGGGACGAGCAGTACTTC
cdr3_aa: CSVPAGAGDEQYF

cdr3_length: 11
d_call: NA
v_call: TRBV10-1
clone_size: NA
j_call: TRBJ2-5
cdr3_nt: TGCGCCAGCAGGGCCCAGGGAAGATGGTACTTC
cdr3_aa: CASRAQGRWYF

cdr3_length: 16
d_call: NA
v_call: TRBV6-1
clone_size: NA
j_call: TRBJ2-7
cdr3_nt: TGTGCCAGCAGTGAAGCGAATCTAGCGCAGGTCTACGAGCAGTACTTC
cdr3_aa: CASSEANLAQVYEQYF

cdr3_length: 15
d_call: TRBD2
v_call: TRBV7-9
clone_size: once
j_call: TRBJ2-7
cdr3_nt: TGTGCCAGCAGCCGACTAGCGGGAGGAACCGTCGAGCAGTACTTC
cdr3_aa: CASSRLAGGTVEQYF

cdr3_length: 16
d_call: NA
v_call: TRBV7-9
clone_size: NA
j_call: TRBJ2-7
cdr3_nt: TGTGCCAGCAGCTTCTTTACCCGGGACTTCTCGAACGAGCAGTACTTC
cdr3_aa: CASSFFTRDFSNEQYF